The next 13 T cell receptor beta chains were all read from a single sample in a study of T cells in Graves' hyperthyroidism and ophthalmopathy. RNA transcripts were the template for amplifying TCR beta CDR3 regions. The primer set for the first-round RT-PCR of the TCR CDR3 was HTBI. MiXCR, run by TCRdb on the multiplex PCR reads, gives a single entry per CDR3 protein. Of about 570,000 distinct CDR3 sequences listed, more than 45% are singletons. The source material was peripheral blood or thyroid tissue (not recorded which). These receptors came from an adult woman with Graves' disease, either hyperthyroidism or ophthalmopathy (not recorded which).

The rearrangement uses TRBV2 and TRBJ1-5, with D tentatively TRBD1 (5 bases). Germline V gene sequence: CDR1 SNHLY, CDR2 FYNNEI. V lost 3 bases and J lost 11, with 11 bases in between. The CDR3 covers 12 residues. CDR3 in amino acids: CASSETEETQHF. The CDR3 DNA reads TGTGCCAGCAGTGAGACAGAAGAGACCCAGCATTTT.

CDR3 sequence (DNA): TGCAGCGTTGATATGGGACAGGGGGCATCGGCGGAGACCCAGTACTTC. Translation gives CSVDMGQGASAETQYF. The chain employs TRBV29-1 and TRBJ2-5; TRBD1 agrees at 12 bases. The germline CDR1 and CDR2 sequences are SQVTM and ANQGSEA. The CDR3 is made up of 16 amino acids. Trimming removed 3 bases from V and 5 bases from J; junction bases left unmatched: 10.

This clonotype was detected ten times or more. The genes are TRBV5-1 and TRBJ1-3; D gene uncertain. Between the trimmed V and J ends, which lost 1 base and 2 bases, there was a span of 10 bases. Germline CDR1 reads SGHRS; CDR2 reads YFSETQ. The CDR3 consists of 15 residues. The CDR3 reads CASSLSVGAGNTIYF. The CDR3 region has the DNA TGCGCCAGCAGCTTGTCCGTCGGGGCTGGAAACACCATATATTTT.

This CDR3 is CASSLAGRGQETQYF. CDR3 DNA sequence: TGTGCCAGCAGCTTAGCCGGACGAGGCCAAGAGACCCAGTACTTC. The J gene is TRBJ2-5, the V gene TRBV7-2; D is undetermined. Trimming removed 0 bases at V and 1 base at J, with 9 bases between. This CDR3 has 15 residues. CDR1 and CDR2 from the germline V gene are SGHTA and FQGNSA.

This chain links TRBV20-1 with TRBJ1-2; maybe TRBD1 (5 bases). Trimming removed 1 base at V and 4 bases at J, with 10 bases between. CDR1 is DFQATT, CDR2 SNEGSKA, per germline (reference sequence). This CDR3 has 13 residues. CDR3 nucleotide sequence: TGCAGTGCTAGAGGGCGGGGCCGCTATGGCTACACCTTC. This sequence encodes CSARGRGRYGYTF.

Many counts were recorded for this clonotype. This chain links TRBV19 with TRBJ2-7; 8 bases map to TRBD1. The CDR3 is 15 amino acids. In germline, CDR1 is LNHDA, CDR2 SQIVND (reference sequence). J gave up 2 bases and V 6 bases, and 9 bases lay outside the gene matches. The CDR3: CASSRTGPSTYEQYF. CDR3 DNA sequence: TGTGCCAGTAGCCGGACAGGGCCCTCAACCTACGAGCAGTACTTC.

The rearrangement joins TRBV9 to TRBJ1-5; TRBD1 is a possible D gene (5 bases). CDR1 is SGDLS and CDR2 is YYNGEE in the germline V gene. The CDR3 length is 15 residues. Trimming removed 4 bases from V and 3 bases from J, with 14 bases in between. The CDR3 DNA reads TGTGCCAGCAGCCCGGGGGGAGTAGACAATCAGCCCCAGCATTTT. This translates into CASSPGGVDNQPQHF.

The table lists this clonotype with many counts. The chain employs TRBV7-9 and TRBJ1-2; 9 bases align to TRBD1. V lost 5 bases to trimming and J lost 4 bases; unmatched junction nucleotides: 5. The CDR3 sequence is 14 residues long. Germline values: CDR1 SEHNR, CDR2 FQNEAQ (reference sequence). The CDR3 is CASSPPTGGYGYTF. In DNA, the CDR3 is TGTGCCAGCAGCCCCCCGACAGGGGGCTATGGCTACACCTTC.

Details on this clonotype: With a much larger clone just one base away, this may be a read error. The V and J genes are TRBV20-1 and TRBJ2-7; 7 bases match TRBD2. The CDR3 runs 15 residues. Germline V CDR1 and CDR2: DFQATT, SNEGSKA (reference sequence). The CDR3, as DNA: TGCAGTGCTGACCCCCTAGCGGAGAGCTCCCACGAGCAGTACTTC. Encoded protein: CSADPLAESSHEQYF.

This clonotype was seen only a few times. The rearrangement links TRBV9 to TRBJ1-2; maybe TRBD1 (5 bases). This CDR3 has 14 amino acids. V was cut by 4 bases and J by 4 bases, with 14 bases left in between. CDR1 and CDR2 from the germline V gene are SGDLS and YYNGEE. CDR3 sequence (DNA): TGTGCCAGCAGCCCCGGACACACAACCTATGGCTACACCTTC. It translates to CASSPGHTTYGYTF.

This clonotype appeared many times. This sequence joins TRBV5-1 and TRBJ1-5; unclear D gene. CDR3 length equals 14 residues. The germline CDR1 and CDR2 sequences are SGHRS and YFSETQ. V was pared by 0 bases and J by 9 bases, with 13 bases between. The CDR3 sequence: CASSLEGSGTPQHF. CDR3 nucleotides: TGCGCCAGCAGCTTGGAGGGTTCGGGTACGCCCCAGCATTTT.

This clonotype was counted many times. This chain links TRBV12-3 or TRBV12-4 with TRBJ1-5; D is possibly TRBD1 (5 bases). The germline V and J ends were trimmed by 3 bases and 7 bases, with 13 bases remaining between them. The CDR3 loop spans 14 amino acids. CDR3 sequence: CASSLGGMGQPQHF. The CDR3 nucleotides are TGTGCCAGCAGTTTGGGGGGGATGGGGCAGCCCCAGCATTTT.

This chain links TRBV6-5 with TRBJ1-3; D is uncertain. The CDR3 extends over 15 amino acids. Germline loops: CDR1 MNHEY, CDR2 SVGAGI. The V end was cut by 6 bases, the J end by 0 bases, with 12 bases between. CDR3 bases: TGTGCCAGCAGCCGAAGCGCGGTCTCTGGAAACACCATATATTTT. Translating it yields CASSRSAVSGNTIYF.